Below, 7 T cell receptor beta chains from the same sample are listed, as sequenced in a study of CD8 T cells in ankylosing spondylitis. TCRdb ran MiXCR on the 5' RACE reads and lists one entry per CDR3 protein. The sample consists of about 240,000 distinct CDR3 sequences, approximately 9% of them appearing once. Sequencing used blood, either unsorted or a sorted T cell fraction (not recorded which). All receptors derive from a male donor with ankylosing spondylitis or in good health (not recorded which).

The chain employs TRBV5-6 and TRBJ1-5; 7 bases line up with TRBD1. This CDR3 has 15 amino acids. Germline lookup yields CDR1 SGHDT and CDR2 YYEEEE. The V segment lost 3 bases and the J segment 7 bases; nucleotides outside the gene matches: 10. CDR3 nucleotide sequence: TGTGCCAGCAGCTCGGGGACAGACTTGAGACAGCCCCAGCATTTT. Amino acid sequence: CASSSGTDLRQPQHF.

The V and J genes are TRBV29-1 and TRBJ2-1; tentatively, D is TRBD1 (7 bases). The CDR3 consists of 14 residues. Trimming took 3 bases from V and 9 from J, leaving 18 bases between them. CDR1 is SQVTM, CDR2 ANQGSEA, per germline. DNA for the CDR3: TGCAGCGTTGATCAGGGGGGCCCAGGAACTGAGCAGTTCTTC. It is translated as CSVDQGGPGTEQFF.

This clonotype was detected a few times. J is TRBJ2-3 and V is TRBV23-1, with 8 nucleotides matching TRBD1. TRBV23-1 is an ORF; its function is uncertain. The length of the CDR3 is 15 residues. V was pared by 2 bases and J by 3 bases, with 4 bases of the junction left unmatched. As DNA, the CDR3 is TGCGCCAGCAGTCAAGACAGGGGTCGGACAGATACGCAGTATTTT. This sequence encodes CASSQDRGRTDTQYF.

The chain employs TRBV28 and TRBJ1-1; possibly TRBD1 for D (5 bases). Germline V CDR1 and CDR2: MDHEN, SYDVKM. Trimming removed 7 bases from V and 4 bases from J, with 13 bases in between. The CDR3 runs 13 residues. Written as DNA, the CDR3 is TGTGCCAGCATCGGGACGGTGGTCACTGAAGCTTTCTTT. Translating it yields CASIGTVVTEAFF.

This clonotype appeared a few times. The V call is TRBV6-1, the J call TRBJ2-3; TRBD1 agrees at 9 bases. Germline loops: CDR1 MNHNS, CDR2 SASEGT. The CDR3 spans 15 residues. Trimming removed 6 bases from V and 5 bases from J; junction bases left unmatched: 9. Here the CDR3 reads CASSLGQGAIDTQYF. CDR3 coding DNA: TGTGCCAGCAGCCTGGGACAGGGTGCAATAGATACGCAGTATTTT.

This clonotype has at least ten counts. The V call is TRBV12-3 or TRBV12-4, the J call TRBJ2-3; D remains ambiguous. V was clipped by 3 bases and J by 5 bases, with 9 bases between them. This CDR3 comprises 13 residues. CDR3 bases: TGTGCCAGCAGTTTGATCGAGGAAGATACGCAGTATTTT. Its translation is CASSLIEEDTQYF.

Many counts were recorded for this clonotype. The chain couples TRBV10-3 to TRBJ2-1, with 8 bases fitting TRBD2. The V and J ends lost 8 bases and 3 bases, in that order; junction bases with no gene match: 9. The CDR3 runs 15 residues. Germline CDR1 reads ENHRY; CDR2 reads SYGVKD. This CDR3 reads CAISREGAVYNEQFF. DNA for the CDR3: TGTGCCATCTCACGGGAGGGAGCGGTCTACAATGAGCAGTTCTTC.